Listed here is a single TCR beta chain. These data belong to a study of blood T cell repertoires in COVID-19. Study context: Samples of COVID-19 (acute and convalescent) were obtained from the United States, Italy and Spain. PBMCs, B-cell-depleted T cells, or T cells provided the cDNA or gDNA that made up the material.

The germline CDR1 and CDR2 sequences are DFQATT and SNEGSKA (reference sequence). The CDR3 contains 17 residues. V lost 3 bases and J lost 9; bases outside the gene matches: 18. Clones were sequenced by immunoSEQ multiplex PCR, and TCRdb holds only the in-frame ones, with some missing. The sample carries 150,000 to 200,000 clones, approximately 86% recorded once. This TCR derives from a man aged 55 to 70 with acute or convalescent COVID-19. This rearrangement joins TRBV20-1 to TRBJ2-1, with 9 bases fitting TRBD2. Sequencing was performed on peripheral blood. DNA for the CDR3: TGCAGTGCTAGTCCGCGGGAGGGCCTATTTGAGGTGGGTGAGCAGTTCTTC. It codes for CSASPREGLFEVGEQFF.